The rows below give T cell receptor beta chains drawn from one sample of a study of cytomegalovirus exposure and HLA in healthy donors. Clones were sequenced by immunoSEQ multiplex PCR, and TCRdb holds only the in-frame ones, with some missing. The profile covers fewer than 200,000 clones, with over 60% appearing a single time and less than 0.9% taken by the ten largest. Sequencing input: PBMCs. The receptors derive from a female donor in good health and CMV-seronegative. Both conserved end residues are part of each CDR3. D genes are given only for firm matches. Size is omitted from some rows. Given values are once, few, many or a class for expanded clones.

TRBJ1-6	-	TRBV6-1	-	TGTGCCAGCAGTGAAGTGACGGGAAATTCACCCCTCCACTTT	CASSEVTGNSPLHF
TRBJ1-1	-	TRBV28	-	TGTGCCAGCCGCAAACAGGGTATCGGAGAAGCTTTCTTT	CASRKQGIGEAFF
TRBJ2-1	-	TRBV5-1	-	TGCGCCAGCAGCGGTCCAGACCTCCTAGAGGATGAGCAGTTCTTC	CASSGPDLLEDEQFF
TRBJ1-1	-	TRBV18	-	TGTGCCAGCTCACCCACCCCCGAGTTAGCTTTCTTT	CASSPTPELAFF
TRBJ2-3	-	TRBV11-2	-	TGTGCCAGCAGGCCCCATCCGGTATCGGGAGATACGCAGTATTTT	CASRPHPVSGDTQYF
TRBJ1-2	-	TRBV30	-	TGTGCCTGGAGTGTACGGGTAGCTAACTATGGCTACACCTTC	CAWSVRVANYGYTF
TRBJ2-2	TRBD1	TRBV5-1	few	TGCGCCAGCAGCATCGGGACAGGGGGCGCGATCGGGGAGCTGTTTTTT	CASSIGTGGAIGELFF
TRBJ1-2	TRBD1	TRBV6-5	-	TGTGCCAGCAGTCCGCGACAGGGGAGGGACTATGGCTACACCTTC	CASSPRQGRDYGYTF
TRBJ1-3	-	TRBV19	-	TGTGCCAGTAAGACAGGCTTCGGAGGAAACACCATATATTTT	CASKTGFGGNTIYF
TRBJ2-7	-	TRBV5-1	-	TGCGCCAGCAGCCCACGCCGGGACTCGTCCTACGAGCAGTACTTC	CASSPRRDSSYEQYF
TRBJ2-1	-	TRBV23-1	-	TGCGCCAGCAGTCAATCGAACATCTCCTACAATGAGCAGTTCTTC	CASSQSNISYNEQFF
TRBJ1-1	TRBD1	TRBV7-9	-	TGTGCCAGCAGCTTTGAGACAGGGACCACTGAAGCTTTCTTT	CASSFETGTTEAFF
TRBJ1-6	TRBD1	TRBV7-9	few	TGTGCCAGCAGCCAAGGGACAGGGGGTTCACCCCTCCACTTT	CASSQGTGGSPLHF
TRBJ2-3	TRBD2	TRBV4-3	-	TGCGCCAGCAGCCAAGATTTCAGACTAGCGGTTACAGATACGCAGTATTTT	CASSQDFRLAVTDTQYF
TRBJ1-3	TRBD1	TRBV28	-	TGTGCCAGCGGACAGGGATCAGGCACCATATATTTT	CASGQGSGTIYF
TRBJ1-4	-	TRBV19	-	TGTGCCAGTCGATTGCGGGAGAGCGAAAAACTGTTTTTT	CASRLRESEKLFF
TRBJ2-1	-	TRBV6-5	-	TGTGCCAGCAGTTACTCGCACGGCCGGGGTGAGCAGTTCTTC	CASSYSHGRGEQFF
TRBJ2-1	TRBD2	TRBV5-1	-	TGCGCCAGCAGCTTGGCCGGGGGACTAGCGGGAGTCAATGAGCAGTTCTTC	CASSLAGGLAGVNEQFF
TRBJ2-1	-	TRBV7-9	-	TGTGCCAGCAGCTTAGCGGGCCAGCCCCATGAGCAGTTCTTC	CASSLAGQPHEQFF
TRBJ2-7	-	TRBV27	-	TGTGCCAGCAGTCTAATAAGGGGTTCAGCCTACGAGCAGTACTTC	CASSLIRGSAYEQYF
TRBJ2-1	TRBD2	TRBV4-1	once	TGCGCCAGCAGCCAAGGCTCGGTAGCTAGCGGGGGGGCGAATGAGCAGTTCTTC	CASSQGSVASGGANEQFF
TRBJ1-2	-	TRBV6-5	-	TGTGCCAGCAGTTACTCGGGACTGACGGGGGGCTACACCTTC	CASSYSGLTGGYTF
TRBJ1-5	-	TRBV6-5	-	TGTGCCAGCAGATTCACAGGACAAAGCAATCAGCCCCAGCATTTT	CASRFTGQSNQPQHF
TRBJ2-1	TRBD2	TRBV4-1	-	TGCGCCAGCAACCTAGGACTAGCGGGAGTTGGCTACAATGAGCAGTTCTTC	CASNLGLAGVGYNEQFF